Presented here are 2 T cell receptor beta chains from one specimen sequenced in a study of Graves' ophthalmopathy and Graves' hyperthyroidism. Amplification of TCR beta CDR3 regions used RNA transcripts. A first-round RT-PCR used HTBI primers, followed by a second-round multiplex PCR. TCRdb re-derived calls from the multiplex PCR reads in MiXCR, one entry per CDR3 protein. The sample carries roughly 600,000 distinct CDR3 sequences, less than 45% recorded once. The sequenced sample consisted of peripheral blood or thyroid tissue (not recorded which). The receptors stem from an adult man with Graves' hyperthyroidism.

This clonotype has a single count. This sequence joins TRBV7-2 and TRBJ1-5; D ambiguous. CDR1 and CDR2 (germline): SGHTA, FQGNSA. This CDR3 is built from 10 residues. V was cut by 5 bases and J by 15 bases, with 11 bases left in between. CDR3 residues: CASSKDGPHF. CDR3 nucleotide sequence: TGTGCCAGCAGCAAGGACGGACCGCATTTT.

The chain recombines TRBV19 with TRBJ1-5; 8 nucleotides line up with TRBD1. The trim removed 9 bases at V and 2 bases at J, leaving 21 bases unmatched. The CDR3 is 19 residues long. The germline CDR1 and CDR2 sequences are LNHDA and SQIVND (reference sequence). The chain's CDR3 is CASNIERGRQGIGNQPQHF. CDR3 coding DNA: TGTGCCAGCAACATAGAGAGGGGGCGACAGGGGATAGGCAATCAGCCCCAGCATTTT.